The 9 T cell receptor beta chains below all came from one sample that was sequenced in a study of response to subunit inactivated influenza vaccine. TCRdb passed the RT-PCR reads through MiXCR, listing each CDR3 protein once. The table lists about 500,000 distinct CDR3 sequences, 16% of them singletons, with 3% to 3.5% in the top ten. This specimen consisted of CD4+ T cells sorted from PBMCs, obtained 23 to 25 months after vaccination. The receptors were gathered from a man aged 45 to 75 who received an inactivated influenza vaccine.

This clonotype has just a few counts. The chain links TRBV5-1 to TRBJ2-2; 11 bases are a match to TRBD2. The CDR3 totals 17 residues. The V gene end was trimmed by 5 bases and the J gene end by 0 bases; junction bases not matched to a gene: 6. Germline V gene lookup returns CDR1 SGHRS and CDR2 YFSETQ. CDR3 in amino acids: CASRQTSGAANTGELFF. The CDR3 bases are TGCGCCAGCAGGCAGACTAGCGGGGCTGCGAACACCGGGGAGCTGTTTTTT. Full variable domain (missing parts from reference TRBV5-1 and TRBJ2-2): KAGVTQTPRYLIKTRGQQVTLSCSPISGHRSVSWYQQTPGQGLQFLFEYFSETQRNKGNFPGRFSGRQFSNSRSEMNVSTLELGDSALYLCASRQTSGAANTGELFFGEGSRLTVL.

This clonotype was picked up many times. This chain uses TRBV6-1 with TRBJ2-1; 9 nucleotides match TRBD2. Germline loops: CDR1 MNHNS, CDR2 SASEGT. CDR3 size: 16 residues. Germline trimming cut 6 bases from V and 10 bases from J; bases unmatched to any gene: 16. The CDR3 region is CASRLLPSGAYGEQFF. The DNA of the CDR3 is TGTGCCAGCAGACTCCTGCCTAGCGGGGCCTATGGCGAGCAGTTCTTC.

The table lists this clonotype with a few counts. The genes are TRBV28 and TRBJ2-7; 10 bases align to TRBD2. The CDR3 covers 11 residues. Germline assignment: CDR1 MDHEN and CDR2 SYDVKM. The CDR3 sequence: CASSASGRIHV. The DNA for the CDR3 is TGTGCCAGCTCAGCTAGCGGGAGAATCCACGTC.

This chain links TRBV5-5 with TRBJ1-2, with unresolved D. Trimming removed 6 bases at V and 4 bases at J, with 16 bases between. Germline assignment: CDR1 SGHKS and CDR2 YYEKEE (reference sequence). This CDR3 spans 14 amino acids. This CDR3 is CASIPEGISYGYTF. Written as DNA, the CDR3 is TGTGCCAGCATCCCAGAAGGGATATCCTATGGCTACACCTTC.

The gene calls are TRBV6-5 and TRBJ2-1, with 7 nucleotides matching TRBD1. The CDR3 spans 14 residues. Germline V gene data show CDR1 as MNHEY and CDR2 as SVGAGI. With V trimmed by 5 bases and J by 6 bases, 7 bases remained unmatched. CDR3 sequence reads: CASSNRQGSNEQFF. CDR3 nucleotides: TGTGCCAGCAGTAACCGACAGGGTAGCAATGAGCAGTTCTTC.

The DNA for the CDR3 is TGCGCCAGCAGCGGTTCGGCTAGCGGACCACAAGAGACCCAGTACTTC. This gives the protein CASSGSASGPQETQYF. J is TRBJ2-5 and V is TRBV5-1; 7 bases are shared with TRBD2. The germline CDR1 and CDR2 sequences are SGHRS and YFSETQ. V lost 4 bases and J lost 2; bases outside the gene matches: 11. This CDR3 has 16 amino acids.

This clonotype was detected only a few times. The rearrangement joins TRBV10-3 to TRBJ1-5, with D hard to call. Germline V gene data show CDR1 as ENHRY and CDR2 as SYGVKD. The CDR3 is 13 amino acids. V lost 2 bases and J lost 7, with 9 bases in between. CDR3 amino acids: CAISEVVTQPQHF. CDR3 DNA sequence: TGTGCCATCAGTGAGGTAGTGACCCAGCCCCAGCATTTT.

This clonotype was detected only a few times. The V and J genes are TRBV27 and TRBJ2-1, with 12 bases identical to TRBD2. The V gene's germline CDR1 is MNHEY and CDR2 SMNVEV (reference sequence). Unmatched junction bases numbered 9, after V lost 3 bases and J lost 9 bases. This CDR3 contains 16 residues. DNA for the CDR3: TGTGCCAGCAGTTTGCTAGCGGGAGGGCCGAGGGGTGAGCAGTTCTTC. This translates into CASSLLAGGPRGEQFF.

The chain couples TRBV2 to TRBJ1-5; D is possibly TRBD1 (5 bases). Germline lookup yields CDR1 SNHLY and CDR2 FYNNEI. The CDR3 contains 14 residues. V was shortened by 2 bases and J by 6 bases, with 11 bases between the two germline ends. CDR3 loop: CASSESYRFQPQHF. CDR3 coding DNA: TGTGCCAGCAGTGAAAGTTACAGGTTTCAGCCCCAGCATTTT.